This is a list of T cell receptor beta chains from one sample in a study of shared clonotypes between healthy human individuals. Sequencing was performed with immunoSEQ multiplex PCR; in TCRdb, only in-frame clones are kept and a portion is missing. The table records 1.4 million or so clones, less than 99% of them present only once. The material sequenced was naive CD4+ T cells sorted from blood. All receptors come from a man younger than 40 in good health. Each CDR3 is given with its conserved first and last residue. D genes are given only for firm matches. The size of a clone is reported for some rows only, either as once, few or many, or as a class for expanded clones.

J gene,V gene,clone size,D gene,CDR3 protein,CDR3 DNA
TRBJ2-1,TRBV5-6,-,TRBD2,CASSTFVAGGGNEQFF,TGTGCCAGCAGCACGTTCGTGGCGGGAGGTGGGAATGAGCAGTTCTTC
TRBJ1-1,TRBV7-6,-,-,CASSLAILGDRSGTEAFF,TGTGCCAGCAGCTTAGCGATACTTGGGGATCGGAGTGGCACTGAAGCTTTCTTT
TRBJ2-3,TRBV2,once,-,CASSEVRGRLSTDTQYF,TGTGCCAGCAGTGAAGTCCGTGGGAGGTTGAGCACAGATACGCAGTATTTT
TRBJ2-5,TRBV27,-,-,CASSLRGSGGTQYF,TGTGCCAGCAGTTTACGAGGTTCCGGGGGGACCCAGTACTTC
TRBJ2-3,TRBV6-4,-,-,CASSEPRQGPNTDTQYF,TGTGCCAGCAGTGAGCCTCGTCAGGGGCCAAACACAGATACGCAGTATTTT
TRBJ2-2,TRBV7-2,-,-,CASSSQVAGTGELFF,TGTGCCAGCAGCTCACAGGTGGCGGGCACCGGGGAGCTGTTTTTT
TRBJ2-5,TRBV7-9,-,TRBD1,CASSRTGVGETQYF,TGTGCCAGCAGCAGGACAGGGGTAGGGGAGACCCAGTACTTC
TRBJ1-4,TRBV6-6,once,TRBD1,CASSYDRGKLFF,TGTGCCAGCAGTTACGACAGGGGAAAACTGTTTTTT
TRBJ2-5,TRBV7-9,-,TRBD2,CASSLERLAGGETQYF,TGTGCCAGCAGCTTAGAGAGACTAGCGGGAGGAGAGACCCAGTACTTC
TRBJ2-7,TRBV6-5,-,-,CASSYTTSSYEQYF,TGTGCCAGCAGTTATACTACCAGCTCCTACGAGCAGTACTTC
TRBJ2-2,TRBV18,-,-,CASSPSLTYANTGELFF,TGTGCCAGCTCACCCTCCCTTACCTACGCGAACACCGGGGAGCTGTTTTTT
TRBJ1-5,TRBV27,once,-,CASSFRGGPQHF,TGTGCCAGCAGTTTTCGCGGGGGGCCCCAGCATTTT
TRBJ2-2,TRBV7-6,-,TRBD2,CASSLLSGKTGELFF,TGTGCCAGCTCCCTCCTTAGCGGGAAAACCGGGGAGCTGTTTTTT
TRBJ2-3,TRBV14,-,-,CASSQEVGEPFDTQYF,TGTGCCAGCAGCCAAGAAGTGGGAGAGCCTTTTGATACGCAGTATTTT
TRBJ2-7,TRBV10-1,-,-,CASSAGLSYEQYF,TGCGCCAGCAGTGCTGGCCTCTCCTACGAGCAGTACTTC
TRBJ2-3,TRBV29-1,-,-,CSVWGEERTDTQYF,TGCAGCGTGTGGGGGGAGGAGCGCACAGATACGCAGTATTTT
TRBJ2-7,TRBV5-1,-,-,CASSLAGVDYEQYF,TGCGCCAGCAGCTTGGCAGGGGTGGACTACGAGCAGTACTTC
TRBJ1-4,TRBV9,-,-,CASSAGGKLFF,TGTGCCAGCAGCGCAGGTGGAAAACTGTTTTTT
TRBJ2-3,TRBV6-4,once,-,CAGPTYSTPDTDTQYF,TGTGCCGGACCTACCTACTCTACCCCGGATACAGATACGCAGTATTTT
TRBJ2-5,TRBV5-1,-,-,CASSLKGSPTLTQYF,TGCGCCAGCAGCTTGAAGGGCAGCCCTACGCTTACCCAGTACTTC
TRBJ2-3,TRBV11-3,-,TRBD1,CASSLGTGYLDTQYF,TGTGCCAGCAGCTTAGGGACAGGGTATTTAGATACGCAGTATTTT
TRBJ2-7,TRBV6-5,-,TRBD2,CASSWTSGRWTYEQYF,TGTGCCAGCAGTTGGACTAGCGGGAGATGGACCTACGAGCAGTACTTC
TRBJ2-3,TRBV25-1,-,-,CASRGGRGAADTQYF,TGTGCCAGCAGAGGAGGGAGGGGGGCAGCAGATACGCAGTATTTT
TRBJ2-3,TRBV19,-,-,CASKNSPDTDTQYF,TGTGCCAGTAAGAACTCACCCGACACAGATACGCAGTATTTT
TRBJ1-5,TRBV7-8,-,-,CASSLPDQPQHF,TGTGCCAGCAGCTTACCCGATCAGCCCCAGCATTTT
TRBJ1-4,TRBV2,-,-,CASREGEKLFF,TGTGCCAGCAGGGAGGGGGAAAAACTGTTTTTT
TRBJ1-5,TRBV18,-,-,CASSPSRRGPQAQHF,TGTGCCAGCTCACCATCGCGGCGCGGTCCTCAGGCCCAGCATTTT
TRBJ2-3,TRBV2,once,-,CASSERDSTDTQYF,TGTGCCAGCAGTGAACGGGACAGCACAGATACGCAGTATTTT
TRBJ2-7,TRBV29-1,-,-,CSASKNYEQYF,TGCAGCGCCAGTAAAAACTACGAGCAGTACTTC
TRBJ2-5,TRBV5-4,-,TRBD2,CASSHKLAGGQETQYF,TGTGCCAGCAGCCACAAACTAGCGGGGGGACAAGAGACCCAGTACTTC